This T cell receptor beta chain was sequenced for a study of Ad26.COV2.S vaccination and SARS-CoV-2 variants. Treatment in this sample: over 15 received Ad26.COV2.S at low or high dose, single or two shots; roughly five received placebo; per-sample allocation not given. At day 63 after the first vaccine or placebo injection, samples were drawn. The germline CDR1 and CDR2 sequences are LGHDT and YNNKEL (reference sequence). The germline V and J ends were trimmed by 3 bases and 2 bases, with 14 bases remaining between them. The CDR3 runs to 15 residues. Measured with immunoSEQ multiplex PCR; TCRdb has only the in-frame clones, and not every one. The profile shows over 200,000 clones, approximately 88% of them singletons.

The TCR was taken from a person between 18 and 65 years old who received the Ad26.COV2.S COVID-19 vaccine or a placebo. The source was peripheral blood, collected in a trial of Ad26.COV2.S vaccine versus placebo. This chain uses TRBV3-1 (or the pseudogene TRBV3-2) with TRBJ2-7; tentatively, D is TRBD1 (5 bases). The CDR3 nucleotides are TGTGCCAGCAGCCAGACAGAAAACCCAACCTACGAGCAGTACTTC. It is translated as CASSQTENPTYEQYF.